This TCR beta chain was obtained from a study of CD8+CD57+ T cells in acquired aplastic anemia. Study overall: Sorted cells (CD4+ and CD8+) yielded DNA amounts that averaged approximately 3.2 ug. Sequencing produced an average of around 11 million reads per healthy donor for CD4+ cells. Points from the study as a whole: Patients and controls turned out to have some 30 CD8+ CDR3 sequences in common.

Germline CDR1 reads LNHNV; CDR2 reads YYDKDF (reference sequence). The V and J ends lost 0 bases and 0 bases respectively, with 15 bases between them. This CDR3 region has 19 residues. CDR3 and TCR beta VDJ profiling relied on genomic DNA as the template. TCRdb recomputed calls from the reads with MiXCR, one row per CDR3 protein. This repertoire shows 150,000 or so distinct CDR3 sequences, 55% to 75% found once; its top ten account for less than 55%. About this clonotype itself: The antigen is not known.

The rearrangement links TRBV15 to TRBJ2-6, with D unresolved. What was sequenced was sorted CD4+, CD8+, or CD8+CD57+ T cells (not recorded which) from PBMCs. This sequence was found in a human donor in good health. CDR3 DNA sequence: TGTGCCACCAGCAGAGATGGATCCTACATTATCTCTGGGGCCAACGTCCTGACTTTC. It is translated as CATSRDGSYIISGANVLTF.